In this sample, the clone carrying this TCR beta chain turned up a few times. The CDR3 is 13 amino acids. Germline assignment: CDR1 MDHEN and CDR2 SYDVKM. Between the trimmed V and J ends, which lost 5 bases and 6 bases, there was a span of 14 bases. Preparation of the TCRbeta library involved a method that used unique molecular identifiers. TCRdb processed the PCR reads anew with MiXCR; each CDR3 protein has one entry. The sample carries 350,000 to 400,000 distinct CDR3 sequences, around 21% recorded once. This record comes from a study of T-cell reconstitution after alpha-beta-depleted transplantation in children.

Source: PBMCs from the stem cell graft donor, taken from the stem cell graft. This clonotype originated in a human donor who donated a stem cell graft to a child with acute myeloid leukemia. The V call is TRBV28, the J call TRBJ2-7; D uncertain. The CDR3 spells CASSPAPLFEQYF. The CDR3 bases are TGTGCCAGCAGTCCGGCCCCACTTTTCGAGCAGTACTTC.